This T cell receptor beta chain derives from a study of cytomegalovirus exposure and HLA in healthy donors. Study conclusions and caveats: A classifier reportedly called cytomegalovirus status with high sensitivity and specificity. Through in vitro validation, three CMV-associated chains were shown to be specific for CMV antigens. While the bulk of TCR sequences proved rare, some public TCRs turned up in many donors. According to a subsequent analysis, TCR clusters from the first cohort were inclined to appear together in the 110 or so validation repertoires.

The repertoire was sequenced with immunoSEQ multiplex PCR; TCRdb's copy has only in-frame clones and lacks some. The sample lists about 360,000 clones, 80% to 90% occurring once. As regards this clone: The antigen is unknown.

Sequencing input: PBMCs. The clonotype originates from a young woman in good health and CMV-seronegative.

CDR3 in DNA: TGTGCCAGCAGCCCGTGGACAGCCACAGATACGCAGTATTTT. Protein product: CASSPWTATDTQYF. The V call is TRBV9, the J call TRBJ2-3; the D gene is possibly TRBD1 (6 bases). V lost 4 bases and J lost 2, with 11 bases in between. This CDR3 is built from 14 residues. The germline gives CDR1 SGDLS, CDR2 YYNGEE.